The 12 T cell receptor beta chains below all came from one sample that was sequenced in a study of technical replicates of blood from a few donors (dated by TCRdb to about 2017). The library was built by means of the immunoSEQ multiplex PCR assay. As stored in TCRdb, this immuneACCESS dataset retains in-frame rearrangements with V and J assigned. A fraction of the clones does not appear; measured against another copy, unresolved V genes explain less than half of the discrepancy, and the remainder lacks a known reason. The sample contains tens of thousands of clones, 90% to 95% of them found a single time. 0.25% of the sample is taken by the ten largest. Sequenced material: T cells isolated from PBMCs. These receptors were collected from a human donor in good health.

This chain uses TRBV10-3 with TRBJ2-1; 8 nucleotides match TRBD2. The CDR3 sequence is 18 residues long. After removal of 8 bases from V and 4 bases from J, the junction contained 19 bases not matched to a gene. The V gene's germline CDR1 is ENHRY and CDR2 SYGVKD. DNA for the CDR3: TGTGCCATCGGGGGCTTAGAGGGTAGCGGGAATATGTACAATGAGCAGTTCTTC. Residues: CAIGGLEGSGNMYNEQFF.

J is TRBJ2-7 and V is TRBV30, with a tentative D call TRBD2 (6 bases). Trimming stripped 5 bases from V and 6 bases from J, with 11 bases between. CDR1 GTSNPN and CDR2 SVGIG come from the germline V gene (reference sequence). The length of the CDR3 is 11 residues. CDR3 in DNA: TGTGCCTGGGACCAGGGAGGCGAGCAGTACTTC. Translating it yields CAWDQGGEQYF.

For the CDR3, the DNA is TGTGCCAGCAGCGACCTAACAGGTGCAAACAATGAGCAGTTCTTC. Its translation: CASSDLTGANNEQFF. The chain carries TRBV9 and TRBJ2-1; TRBD1 might be the D (5 bases). The CDR3 spans 15 residues. V gave up 3 bases and J gave up 5 bases, with 15 bases separating them. Germline CDR1 and CDR2: SGDLS and YYNGEE.

The chain employs TRBV19 and TRBJ1-1; no firm D call. The ends were cut back, 6 bases at V and 3 bases at J, with 11 bases in the middle. This CDR3 has 13 amino acids. The germline V gene has CDR1 LNHDA and CDR2 SQIVND (reference sequence). This CDR3 reads CASSRQTYTEAFF. The CDR3 bases are TGTGCCAGTAGCCGCCAGACTTACACTGAAGCTTTCTTT.

The genes are TRBV18 and TRBJ2-7; the match to TRBD1 covers 7 bases. Germline lookup yields CDR1 KGHSH and CDR2 LQKENI. The J segment lost 2 bases and the V segment lost 5 bases, leaving 9 bases of the junction unmatched. CDR3 length: 15 amino acids. The CDR3 sequence: CASSFNRDSTYEQYF. Written as DNA, the CDR3 is TGTGCCAGCTCATTTAACCGGGACAGTACCTACGAGCAGTACTTC.

The V call is TRBV28, the J call TRBJ2-7, with D possibly matching TRBD2 (6 bases). CDR3 length: 13 residues. Germline V lookup: CDR1 MDHEN, CDR2 SYDVKM. V was shortened by 4 bases and J by 3 bases, with 10 bases between the two germline ends. The CDR3 sequence: CASSCAGCYEQYF. For the CDR3, the DNA is TGTGCCAGCAGTTGCGCGGGATGCTACGAGCAGTACTTC.

The chain is built from TRBV6-5 and TRBJ2-1; TRBD2 aligns across 7 bases. The germline V gene encodes CDR1 MNHEY and CDR2 SVGAGI. CDR3 length equals 16 residues. With V trimmed by 0 bases and J by 1 base, 3 bases remained unmatched. The CDR3 nucleotides read TGTGCCAGCAGTTACTCTCCGGGAGGTTCCTACAATGAGCAGTTCTTC. Its protein is CASSYSPGGSYNEQFF.

The chain is built from TRBV7-6 and TRBJ2-1; 8 bases are shared with TRBD2. The length of the CDR3 is 16 residues. V lost 2 bases, J lost 4 bases, and 7 bases stayed unmatched. The V gene's germline CDR1 is SGHVS and CDR2 FNYEAQ. The CDR3 DNA follows: TGTGCCAGCAGCTTAAGGACGTCGGGAGGGTACAATGAGCAGTTCTTC. The encoded protein is CASSLRTSGGYNEQFF.

This chain links TRBV7-3 with TRBJ1-6, with TRBD1 identical over 8 bases. Germline V gene lookup returns CDR1 SGHTA and CDR2 FQGTGA. Unmatched junction bases numbered 6, after V lost 4 bases and J lost 10 bases. The CDR3 extends over 14 amino acids. CDR3: CASSSGQGRSPLHF. The CDR3 region has the DNA TGTGCCAGCAGCTCAGGACAGGGCCGCTCACCCCTCCACTTT.

The rearrangement uses TRBV19 and TRBJ2-5; TRBD1 agrees at 8 bases. Trimming removed 11 bases from V and 2 bases from J; junction bases left unmatched: 7. The CDR3 consists of 13 residues. CDR1 is LNHDA and CDR2 is SQIVND in the germline V gene (reference sequence). CDR3 loop: CAAARQGQETQYF. CDR3 sequence (DNA): TGTGCCGCCGCCAGACAGGGGCAAGAGACCCAGTACTTC.

This chain connects TRBV25-1 to TRBJ1-2; the D gene is possibly TRBD1 (6 bases). V was cut by 4 bases and J by 4 bases, with 10 bases left in between. The CDR3 runs to 13 residues. Germline V gene lookup returns CDR1 MGHDK and CDR2 SYGVNS. For the CDR3, the DNA is TGTGCCAGCAGTGGGGGGCTGAGCTATGGCTACACCTTC. Residues: CASSGGLSYGYTF.

The chain is built from TRBV4-1 and TRBJ2-5, with a weak D call TRBD1 (6 bases). Germline V CDR1 and CDR2: MGHRA, YSYEKL. Trimming stripped 3 bases from V and 5 bases from J, with 13 bases between. The CDR3 has 14 residues. This CDR3 reads CASSHHTGMETQYF. The CDR3 DNA follows: TGCGCCAGCAGCCACCACACAGGGATGGAGACCCAGTACTTC.